Included here is one T cell receptor (beta chain) sequence, with context. This entry comes from a study of shared clonotypes between healthy human individuals. V lost 9 bases and J lost 0, with 14 bases in between. The CDR3 is 14 amino acids. CDR1 SEHNR and CDR2 FQNEAQ come from the germline V gene (reference sequence). Clones were sequenced by immunoSEQ multiplex PCR, and TCRdb holds only the in-frame ones, with some missing. The sample holds roughly 2,000,000 clones; over 85% are singletons and the top ten take approximately 1.7%. Terminally differentiated effector memory CD45RA+ cells were excluded from the naive CD8 cells, which were CD45RO-negative and positively selected for CCR7.

This receptor was identified in a man aged 18 to 29 in good health. Some clones in this sample may be carry-over from other donors' samples. V and J are TRBV7-9 and TRBJ2-5; TRBD2 is a possible D gene (5 bases). Material for sequencing was naive CD8+ T cells from PBMCs. The CDR3 is CASSKRQNQETQYF. The CDR3 bases are TGTGCCAGTAGTAAGCGGCAGAACCAAGAGACCCAGTACTTC.